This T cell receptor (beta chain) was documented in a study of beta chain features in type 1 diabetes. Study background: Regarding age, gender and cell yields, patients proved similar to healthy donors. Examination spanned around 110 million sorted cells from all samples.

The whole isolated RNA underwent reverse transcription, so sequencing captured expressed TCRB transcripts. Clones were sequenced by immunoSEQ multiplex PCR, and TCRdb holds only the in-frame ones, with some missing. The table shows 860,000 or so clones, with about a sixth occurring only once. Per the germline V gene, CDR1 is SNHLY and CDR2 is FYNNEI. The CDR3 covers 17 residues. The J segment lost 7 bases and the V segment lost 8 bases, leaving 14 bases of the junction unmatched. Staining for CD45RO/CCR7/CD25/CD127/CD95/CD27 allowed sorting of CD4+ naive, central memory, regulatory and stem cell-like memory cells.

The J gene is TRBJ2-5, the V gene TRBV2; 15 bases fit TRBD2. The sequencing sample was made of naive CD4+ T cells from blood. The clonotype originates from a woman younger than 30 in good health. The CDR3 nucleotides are TGTGCCAGCGCCGGGACTAGCGGGAGGCCAGGAGCTCCGACCCAGTACTTC. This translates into CASAGTSGRPGAPTQYF.